Listed here are 8 T cell receptor beta chains from one sample, sequenced in a study of breast tumors, draining lymph nodes, adjacent tissues. TCRdb passed the multiplex PCR reads through MiXCR, listing each CDR3 protein once. Of about 200,000 distinct CDR3 sequences detected, around 29% appear once; the ten largest clones hold 4.3%. The lymph nodes were axillary draining lymph nodes from breast cancer patients. Sequences were obtained from axillary lymph node tissue. The receptor source for this set is a female donor with breast cancer. Some clones in this sample may be carry-over from other donors' samples.

Concerning this clonotype: A much larger clone differs by one base, so this may be a read error. This CDR3 fails to terminate in the conserved phenylalanine or tryptophan, so it likely reflects a read error. It is unclear where the CDR3 begins or ends on the DNA, so no DNA is shown, and the CDR3 is as TCRdb lists it. The gene calls are TRBV7-2 and TRBJ2-6. Germline-derived CDR1 and CDR2 are SGHTA and FQGNSA. The CDR3 length equals 15 residues, ends included. The CDR3 sequence: CASSYSDSGANVLPL.

This clonotype was recorded at least ten times. The CDR3 bases are TGCAGTGCTACCTCCGTCGACGTCCCCAACTACGAGCAGTACTTC. Protein product: CSATSVDVPNYEQYF. The V gene is TRBV20-1, the J gene TRBJ2-7; D unresolved. Per the germline V gene, CDR1 is DFQATT and CDR2 is SNEGSKA (reference sequence). The CDR3 totals 15 residues. The V end was cut by 4 bases, the J end by 3 bases, with 19 bases between.

At least ten counts were recorded for this clonotype. The V and J genes are TRBV25-1 and TRBJ1-3, with D uncertain. This CDR3 has 15 amino acids. Germline CDR1 and CDR2: MGHDK and SYGVNS. Trimming took 3 bases from V and 3 from J, leaving 12 bases between them. CDR3 nucleotides: TGTGCCAGCAGTGAGGGGAGTAATATTGGAAACACCATATATTTT. This sequence encodes CASSEGSNIGNTIYF.

This clonotype was observed at least ten times. The genes are TRBV20-1 and TRBJ2-7; D might be TRBD1 (6 bases). In germline, CDR1 is DFQATT, CDR2 SNEGSKA (reference sequence). V lost 6 bases, J lost 3 bases, and 18 bases lay in between. The CDR3 has 14 residues. DNA of the CDR3: TGCAGTGCCCCGTGGGGCAGGGGATTCTACGAGCAGTACTTC. Translated, it gives CSAPWGRGFYEQYF.

This clonotype has a count of ten or more. The chain carries TRBV5-1 and TRBJ2-6; possibly TRBD1 or TRBD2 for D (6 bases each). This CDR3 has 16 amino acids. Germline CDR1 SGHRS, CDR2 YFSETQ. The ends were cut back, 3 bases at V and 2 bases at J, with 12 bases in the middle. The CDR3 sequence is CASSWWGATGANVLTF. The DNA for the CDR3 is TGCGCCAGCAGCTGGTGGGGGGCAACTGGGGCCAACGTCCTGACTTTC.

This clonotype was found a few times. The rearrangement links TRBV27 to TRBJ2-7, with 8 bases that match TRBD1. Trimming took 5 bases from V and 2 from J; bases not matched to a gene: 8. The CDR3 is 15 amino acids. Germline V gene data show CDR1 as MNHEY and CDR2 as SMNVEV (reference sequence). The CDR3 nucleotides are TGTGCCAGCAGTCGGACAGGGTCTTCGACCTACGAGCAGTACTTC. Translation gives CASSRTGSSTYEQYF.

This clonotype was seen ten or more times. This chain connects TRBV2 to TRBJ1-6, with no clear D. This CDR3 is built from 17 residues. Per the germline V gene, CDR1 is SNHLY and CDR2 is FYNNEI. V lost 8 bases and J lost 0, with 17 bases in between. The CDR3 DNA follows: TGTGCCAGCCGTCGGAAGGGCGGGGACTCCTATAATTCACCCCTCCACTTT. It encodes CASRRKGGDSYNSPLHF.

In this sample, this clonotype turned up many times. The V call is TRBV30, the J call TRBJ2-3; no clear D. Trimming left V 2 bases short and J 6 bases short, with 9 bases between. The germline V gene has CDR1 GTSNPN and CDR2 SVGIG (reference sequence). The CDR3 is made up of 12 amino acids. The CDR3 region has the DNA TGTGCCTGGAGTATGTCGTCGGATACGCAGTATTTT. Its translation is CAWSMSSDTQYF.